A single sample is the source of the 9 T cell receptor beta chains below, sequenced in a study of cytomegalovirus exposure and HLA in healthy donors. PCR primers comprised 60 Vbeta and 13 Jbeta primers. Libraries were prepared by immunoSEQ multiplex PCR; TCRdb keeps only in-frame clonotypes and omits some of them. The sample carries around 93,000 clones, just under 80% recorded once. Sequencing was carried out using PBMCs. These receptors were taken from a woman aged 40 to 55 in good health and CMV-seronegative.

The genes are TRBV2 and TRBJ2-6, with TRBD2 matching over 11 bases. Germline-derived CDR1 and CDR2 are SNHLY and FYNNEI. The J segment lost 2 bases and the V segment lost 9 bases, leaving 9 bases of the junction unmatched. The CDR3 has 17 amino acids. CDR3 in amino acids: CASSKGTSGAGANVLTF. For the CDR3, the DNA is TGTGCCAGTAGTAAAGGGACTAGCGGTGCTGGGGCCAACGTCCTGACTTTC.

Here the CDR3 DNA reads TGTGCCAGCAGCCTCCCACGGCGGGACAGGGGTAACAATGAGCAGTTCTTC. It codes for CASSLPRRDRGNNEQFF. The chain carries TRBV5-6 and TRBJ2-1, with 10 bases matching TRBD1. From germline, CDR1 is SGHDT and CDR2 YYEEEE. V trimming: 4 bases; J trimming: 5 bases; junction bases outside the gene matches: 12. This CDR3 has 17 amino acids.

V gene TRBV28 combines with J gene TRBJ2-7, with TRBD2 matching 10 bases. The CDR3 is 16 amino acids. Looked up from germline, CDR1 is MDHEN and CDR2 is SYDVKM. The V segment lost 6 bases and the J segment 1 base; nucleotides outside the gene matches: 9. CDR3 nucleotides: TGTGCCAGCAGGCATGATCCACTAGCGGGATCCTACGAGCAGTACTTC. Translating gives CASRHDPLAGSYEQYF.

This clone occurred a few times. The chain's CDR3 is CASSYGQTNEKLFF. The CDR3 nucleotides are TGTGCCAGCAGTTACGGACAGACTAATGAAAAACTGTTTTTT. The chain has TRBV6-5 and TRBJ1-4; D possibly corresponds to TRBD1 (6 bases). Trimming left V 2 bases short and J 2 bases short, with 6 bases between. The CDR3 consists of 14 residues. The germline V gene encodes CDR1 MNHEY and CDR2 SVGAGI.

Details on this clone: This same CDR3 is encoded by further DNA sequences in the sample. The chain uses TRBV5-1 and TRBJ2-7, with 9 bases matching TRBD1. The CDR3 is 14 amino acids. The V gene's germline CDR1 is SGHRS and CDR2 YFSETQ. The ends lost 2 bases at V and 7 bases at J; junction bases unmatched: 7. The CDR3 region has the DNA TGCGCCAGCAGCTTAGCACAGGGGGCGGGGGAGCAGTACTTC. It specifies CASSLAQGAGEQYF.

This chain joins TRBV27 and TRBJ1-1; 9 bases align to TRBD1. The CDR3 covers 16 residues. The germline gives CDR1 MNHEY, CDR2 SMNVEV (reference sequence). V was pared by 6 bases and J by 3 bases, with 11 bases of the junction left unmatched. The CDR3, as DNA: TGTGCCAGCAGCGCCCTACAGGGGGCGGGGGACACTGAAGCTTTCTTT. Its protein is CASSALQGAGDTEAFF.

V is TRBV27 and J is TRBJ2-1; TRBD2 agrees at 8 bases. V shed 3 bases and J 2 bases; nucleotides not matched to a gene: 3. The CDR3 contains 15 residues. Germline V gene lookup returns CDR1 MNHEY and CDR2 SMNVEV (reference sequence). The CDR3 DNA reads as TGTGCCAGCAGTTTCCTAGCGGGCACCTACAATGAGCAGTTCTTC. Its translation: CASSFLAGTYNEQFF.

This sequence joins TRBV5-6 and TRBJ2-7, with 8 nucleotides matching TRBD2. This CDR3 spans 16 amino acids. CDR1 and CDR2 (germline): SGHDT, YYEEEE. V gave up 3 bases and J gave up 4 bases; unmatched junction bases: 12. This CDR3 is CASSSLLAVGGYEQYF. The CDR3 DNA reads TGTGCCAGCAGCTCCCTACTAGCGGTTGGAGGTTACGAGCAGTACTTC.

This chain links TRBV19 with TRBJ2-7; D perhaps matches TRBD1 (6 bases). CDR3 length: 14 amino acids. CDR1 and CDR2 from the germline V gene are LNHDA and SQIVND (reference sequence). The V gene lost 4 bases and the J gene lost 3 bases, with 13 bases spanning the gap. In nucleotides, the CDR3 is TGTGCCAGTAGTACCCCAGGGACAAGCTACGAGCAGTACTTC. This sequence encodes CASSTPGTSYEQYF.